This T cell receptor beta chain came from a study of blood T cell repertoires in COVID-19. Overall study: Samples representing acute and convalescent COVID-19 were sourced from the United States, Italy and Spain.

The germline CDR1 and CDR2 sequences are SGHRS and YFSETQ. The ends were cut back, 3 bases at V and 0 bases at J, with 18 bases in the middle. The CDR3 covers 17 residues. The data were produced by immunoSEQ multiplex PCR, yet TCRdb's version contains in-frame clones alone and is incomplete. There are tens of thousands of clones in the sample; roughly nine tenths occur only once, and more than 15% lies in the top ten. This TCR was recovered from a man between 60 and 70 years old with active or convalescent COVID-19. The sequenced sample consisted of peripheral blood. The chain uses TRBV5-1 and TRBJ1-1, with D perhaps TRBD1 (6 bases). The CDR3: CASSSNQGLYMNTEAFF. Written as DNA, the CDR3 is TGCGCCAGCAGCTCAAATCAGGGGCTGTACATGAACACTGAAGCTTTCTTT.